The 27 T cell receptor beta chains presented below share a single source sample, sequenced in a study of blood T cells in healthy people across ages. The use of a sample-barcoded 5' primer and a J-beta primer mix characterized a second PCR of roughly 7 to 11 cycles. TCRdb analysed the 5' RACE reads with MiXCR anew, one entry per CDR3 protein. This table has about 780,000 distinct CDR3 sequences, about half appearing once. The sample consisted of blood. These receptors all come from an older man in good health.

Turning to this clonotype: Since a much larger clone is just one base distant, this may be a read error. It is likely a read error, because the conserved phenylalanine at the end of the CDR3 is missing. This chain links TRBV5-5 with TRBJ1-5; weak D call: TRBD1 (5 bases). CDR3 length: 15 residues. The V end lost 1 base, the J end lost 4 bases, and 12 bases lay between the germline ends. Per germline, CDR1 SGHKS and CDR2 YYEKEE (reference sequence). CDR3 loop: CASSLIWGENQPQHS. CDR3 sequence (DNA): TGTGCCAGCAGCTTGATCTGGGGGGAAAATCAGCCCCAGCATTCT.

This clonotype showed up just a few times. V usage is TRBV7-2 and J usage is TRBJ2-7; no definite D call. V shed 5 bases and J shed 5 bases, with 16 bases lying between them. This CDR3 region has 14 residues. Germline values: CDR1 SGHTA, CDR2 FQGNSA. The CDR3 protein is CASSAGDLRNEQYF. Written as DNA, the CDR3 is TGTGCCAGCAGCGCAGGAGACCTGAGAAACGAGCAGTACTTC.

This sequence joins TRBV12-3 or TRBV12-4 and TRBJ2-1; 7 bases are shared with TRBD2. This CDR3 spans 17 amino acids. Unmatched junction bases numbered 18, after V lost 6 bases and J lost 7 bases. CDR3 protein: CASSRAVGGGPFNEQFF. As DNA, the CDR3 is TGTGCCAGCAGCCGAGCCGTGGGGGGAGGGCCTTTTAATGAGCAGTTCTTC.

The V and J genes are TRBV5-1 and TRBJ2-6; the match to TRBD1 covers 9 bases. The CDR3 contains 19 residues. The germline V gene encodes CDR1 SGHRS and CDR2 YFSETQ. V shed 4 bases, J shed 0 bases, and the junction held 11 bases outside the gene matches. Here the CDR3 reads CASSVMTGTGISGANVLTF. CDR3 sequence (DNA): TGCGCCAGCAGCGTAATGACCGGGACAGGGATCTCTGGGGCCAACGTCCTGACTTTC.

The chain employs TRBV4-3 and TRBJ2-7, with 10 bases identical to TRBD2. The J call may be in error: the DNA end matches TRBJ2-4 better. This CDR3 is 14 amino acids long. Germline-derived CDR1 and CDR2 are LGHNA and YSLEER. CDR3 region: CASSQKAGGDIQYF. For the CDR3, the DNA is TGCGCCAGCAGCCAAAAAGCGGGAGGGGACATTCAGTACTTC.

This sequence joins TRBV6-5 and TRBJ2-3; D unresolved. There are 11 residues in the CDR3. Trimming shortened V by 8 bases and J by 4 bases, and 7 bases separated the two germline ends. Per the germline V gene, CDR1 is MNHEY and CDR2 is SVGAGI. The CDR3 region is CASRISDTQYF. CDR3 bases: TGTGCCAGCCGAATTTCAGATACGCAGTATTTT.

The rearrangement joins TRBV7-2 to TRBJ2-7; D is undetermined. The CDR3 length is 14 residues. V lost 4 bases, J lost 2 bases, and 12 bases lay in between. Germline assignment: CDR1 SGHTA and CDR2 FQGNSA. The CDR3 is CASSSITITYEQYF. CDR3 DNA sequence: TGTGCCAGCAGCTCTATCACAATAACCTACGAGCAGTACTTC. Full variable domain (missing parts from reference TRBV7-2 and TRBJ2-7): GAGVSQSPSNKVTEKGKDVELRCDPISGHTALYWYRQSLGQGLEFLIYFQGNSAPDKSGLPSDRFSAERTGGSVSTLTIQRTQQEDSAVYLCASSSITITYEQYFGPGTRLTVT.

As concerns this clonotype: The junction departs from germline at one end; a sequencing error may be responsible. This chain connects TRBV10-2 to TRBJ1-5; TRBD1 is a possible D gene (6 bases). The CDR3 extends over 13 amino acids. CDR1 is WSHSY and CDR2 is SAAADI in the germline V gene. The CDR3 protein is CASGEGVDQPQHF. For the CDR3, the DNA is TGCGCCAGCGGTGAGGGGGTGGATCAGCCCCAGCATTTT.

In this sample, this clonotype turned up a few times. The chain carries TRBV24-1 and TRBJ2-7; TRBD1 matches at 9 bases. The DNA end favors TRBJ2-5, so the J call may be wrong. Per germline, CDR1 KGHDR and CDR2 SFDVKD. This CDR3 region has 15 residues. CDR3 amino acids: CATSDYGQGRETQYF. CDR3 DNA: TGTGCCACCAGTGATTATGGACAGGGGCGGGAGACCCAGTACTTC.

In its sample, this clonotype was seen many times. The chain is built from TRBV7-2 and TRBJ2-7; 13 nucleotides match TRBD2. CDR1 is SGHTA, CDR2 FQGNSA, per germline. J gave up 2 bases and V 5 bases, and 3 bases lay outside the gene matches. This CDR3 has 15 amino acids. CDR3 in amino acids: CASSLLAGGPYEQYF. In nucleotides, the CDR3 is TGTGCCAGCAGCCTACTAGCGGGAGGGCCCTACGAGCAGTACTTC.

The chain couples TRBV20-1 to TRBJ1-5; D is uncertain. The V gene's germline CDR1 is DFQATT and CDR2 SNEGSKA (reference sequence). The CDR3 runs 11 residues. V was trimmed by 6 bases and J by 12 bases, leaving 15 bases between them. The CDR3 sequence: CSANAPAHQHF. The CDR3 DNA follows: TGCAGTGCAAACGCCCCCGCGCACCAGCATTTT.

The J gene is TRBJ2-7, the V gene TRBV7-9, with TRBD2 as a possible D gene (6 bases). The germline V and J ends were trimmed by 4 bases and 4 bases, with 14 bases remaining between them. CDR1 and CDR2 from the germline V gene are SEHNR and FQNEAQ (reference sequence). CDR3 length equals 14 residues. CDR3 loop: CASSSGPGRYEQYF. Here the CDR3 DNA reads TGTGCCAGCAGCTCGGGACCTGGGAGGTACGAGCAGTACTTC.

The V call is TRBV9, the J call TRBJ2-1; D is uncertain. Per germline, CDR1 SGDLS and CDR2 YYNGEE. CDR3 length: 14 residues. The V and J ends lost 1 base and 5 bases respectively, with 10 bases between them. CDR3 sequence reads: CASSVTSQNNEQFF. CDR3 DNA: TGTGCCAGCAGCGTAACCTCACAGAACAATGAGCAGTTCTTC.

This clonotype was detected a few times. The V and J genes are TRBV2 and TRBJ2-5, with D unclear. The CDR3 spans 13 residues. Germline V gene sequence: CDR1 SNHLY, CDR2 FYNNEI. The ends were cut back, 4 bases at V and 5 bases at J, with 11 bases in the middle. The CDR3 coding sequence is TGTGCCAGCAGTGTCCGGATGTGGGAGACCCAGTACTTC. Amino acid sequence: CASSVRMWETQYF.

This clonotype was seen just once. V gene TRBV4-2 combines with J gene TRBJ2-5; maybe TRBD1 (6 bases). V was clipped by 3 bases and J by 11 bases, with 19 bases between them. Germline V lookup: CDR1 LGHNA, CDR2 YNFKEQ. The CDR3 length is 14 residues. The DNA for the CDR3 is TGTGCCAGCAGCCAGGACATAATCAAGGGGGAGCAGTACTTC. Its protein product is CASSQDIIKGEQYF.

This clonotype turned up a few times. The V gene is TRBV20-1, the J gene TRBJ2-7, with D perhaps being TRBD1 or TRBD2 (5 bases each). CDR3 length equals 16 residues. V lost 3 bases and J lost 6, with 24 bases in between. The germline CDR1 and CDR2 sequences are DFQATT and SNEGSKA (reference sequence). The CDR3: CSARSGRGTAPPEQYF. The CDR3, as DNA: TGCAGTGCTAGGTCGGGGCGTGGGACGGCCCCTCCCGAGCAGTACTTC.

Here the CDR3 reads CASSQDRASGFYNEQFF. The CDR3 coding sequence is TGCGCCAGCAGCCAAGATCGGGCTAGCGGATTCTACAATGAGCAGTTCTTC. The chain links TRBV4-3 to TRBJ2-1; 7 bases map to TRBD2. Germline assignment: CDR1 LGHNA and CDR2 YSLEER. The CDR3 is 17 amino acids. Germline trimming cut 0 bases from V and 3 bases from J; bases unmatched to any gene: 8.

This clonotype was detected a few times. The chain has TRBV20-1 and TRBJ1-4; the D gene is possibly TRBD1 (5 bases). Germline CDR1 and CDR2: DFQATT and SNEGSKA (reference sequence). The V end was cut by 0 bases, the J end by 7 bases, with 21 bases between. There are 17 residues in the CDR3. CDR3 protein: CSARDLLGARDPEKLFF. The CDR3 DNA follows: TGCAGTGCTAGAGATCTTTTGGGTGCCCGGGACCCTGAAAAACTGTTTTTT.

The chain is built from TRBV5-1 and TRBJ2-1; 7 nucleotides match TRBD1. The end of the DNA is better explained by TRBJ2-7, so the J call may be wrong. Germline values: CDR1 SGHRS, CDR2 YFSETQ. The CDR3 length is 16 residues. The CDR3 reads CASSLDEGASYNEQYF. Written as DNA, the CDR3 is TGCGCCAGCAGCTTGGATGAGGGGGCGTCCTACAATGAGCAGTACTTC.

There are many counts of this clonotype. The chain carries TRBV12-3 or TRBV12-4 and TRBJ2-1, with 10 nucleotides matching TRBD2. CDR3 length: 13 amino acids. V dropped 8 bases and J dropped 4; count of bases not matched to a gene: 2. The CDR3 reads CASRTSGYNEQFF. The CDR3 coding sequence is TGTGCCAGCCGGACTAGCGGATACAATGAGCAGTTCTTC.

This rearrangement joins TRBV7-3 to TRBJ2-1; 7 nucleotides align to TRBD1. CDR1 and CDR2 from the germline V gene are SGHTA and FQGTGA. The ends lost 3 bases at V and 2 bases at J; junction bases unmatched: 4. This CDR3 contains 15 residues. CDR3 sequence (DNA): TGTGCCAGCAGCTTCCAGGGACAGCCCTACAATGAGCAGTTCTTC. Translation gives CASSFQGQPYNEQFF.

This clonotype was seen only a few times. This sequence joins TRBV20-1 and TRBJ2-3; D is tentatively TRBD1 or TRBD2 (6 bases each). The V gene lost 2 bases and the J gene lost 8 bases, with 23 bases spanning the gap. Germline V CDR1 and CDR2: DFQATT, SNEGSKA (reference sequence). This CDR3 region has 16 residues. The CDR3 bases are TGCAGTGCTAGACCCTACGGGGGCAGCCAGGTTTTTACGCAGTATTTT. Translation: CSARPYGGSQVFTQYF.

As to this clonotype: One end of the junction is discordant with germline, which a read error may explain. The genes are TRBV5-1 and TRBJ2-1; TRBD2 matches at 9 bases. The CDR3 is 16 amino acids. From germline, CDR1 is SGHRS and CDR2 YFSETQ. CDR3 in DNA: TGCGCCGGCAGCTTGGTAGCGGGAGATTCCTACAATGAGCAGTTCTTC. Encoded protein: CAGSLVAGDSYNEQFF. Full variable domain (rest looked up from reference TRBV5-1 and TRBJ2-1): KAGVTQTPRYLIKTRGQQVTLSCSPISGHRSVSWYQQTPGQGLQFLFEYFSETQRNKGNFPGRFSGRQFSNSRSEMNVSTLELGDSALYLCAGSLVAGDSYNEQFFGPGTRLTVL.

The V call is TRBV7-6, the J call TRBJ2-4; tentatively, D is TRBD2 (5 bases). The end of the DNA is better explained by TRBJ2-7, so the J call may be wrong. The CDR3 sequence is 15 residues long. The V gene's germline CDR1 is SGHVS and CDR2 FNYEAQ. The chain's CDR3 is CASNLACGFLDEQYF. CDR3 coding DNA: TGTGCCAGCAACCTGGCCTGCGGGTTCCTGGACGAGCAGTACTTC.

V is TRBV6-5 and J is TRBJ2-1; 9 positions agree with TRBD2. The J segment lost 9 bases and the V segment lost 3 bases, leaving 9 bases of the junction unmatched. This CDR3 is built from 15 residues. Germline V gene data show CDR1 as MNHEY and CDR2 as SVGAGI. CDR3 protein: CASSYEVGLAIEQFF. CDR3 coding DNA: TGTGCCAGCAGTTATGAAGTCGGACTAGCGATTGAGCAGTTCTTC.

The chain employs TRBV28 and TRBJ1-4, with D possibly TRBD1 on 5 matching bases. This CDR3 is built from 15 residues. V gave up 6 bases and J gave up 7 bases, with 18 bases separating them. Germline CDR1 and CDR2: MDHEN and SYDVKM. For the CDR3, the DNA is TGTGCCAGCAGACCTACAGGCGCCGTATCTGAAAAACTGTTTTTT. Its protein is CASRPTGAVSEKLFF.

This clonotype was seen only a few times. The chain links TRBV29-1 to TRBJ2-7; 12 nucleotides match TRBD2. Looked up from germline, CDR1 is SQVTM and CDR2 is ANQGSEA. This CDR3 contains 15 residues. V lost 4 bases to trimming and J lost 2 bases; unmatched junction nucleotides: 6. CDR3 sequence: CSVGGLAGSAYEQYF. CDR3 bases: TGCAGCGTTGGGGGACTAGCGGGCTCGGCCTACGAGCAGTACTTC.